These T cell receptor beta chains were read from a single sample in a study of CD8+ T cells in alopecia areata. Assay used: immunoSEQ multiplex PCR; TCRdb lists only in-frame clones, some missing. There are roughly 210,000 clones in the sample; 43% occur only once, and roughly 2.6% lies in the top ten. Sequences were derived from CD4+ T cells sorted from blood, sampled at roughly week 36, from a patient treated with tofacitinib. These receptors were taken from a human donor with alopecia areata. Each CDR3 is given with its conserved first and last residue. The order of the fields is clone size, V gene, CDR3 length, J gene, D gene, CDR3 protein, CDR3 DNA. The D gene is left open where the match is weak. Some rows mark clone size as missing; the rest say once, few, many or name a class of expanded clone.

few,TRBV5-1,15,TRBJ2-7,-,CASSLRTAGEYEQYF,TGCGCCAGCAGCTTGCGGACCGCCGGGGAATACGAGCAGTACTTC
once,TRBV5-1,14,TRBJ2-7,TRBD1,CASSSGQATYEQYF,TGCGCCAGCAGCTCGGGACAGGCAACCTACGAGCAGTACTTC
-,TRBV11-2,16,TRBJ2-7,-,CASSLWDGGLSGEQYF,TGTGCCAGCAGCTTATGGGACGGGGGTCTCTCGGGCGAGCAGTACTTC
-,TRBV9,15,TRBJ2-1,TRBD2,CASSGLAGRGGEQFF,TGTGCCAGCAGCGGGCTAGCGGGAAGGGGAGGTGAGCAGTTCTTC
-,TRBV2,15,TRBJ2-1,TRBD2,CASSEGLAAYNEQFF,TGTGCCAGCAGTGAGGGACTAGCGGCCTACAATGAGCAGTTCTTC
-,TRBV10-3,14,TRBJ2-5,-,CAISRTGRGETQYF,TGTGCCATCAGCCGGACAGGGAGGGGGGAGACCCAGTACTTC
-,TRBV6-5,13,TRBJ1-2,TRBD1,CASSPRQGDGYTF,TGTGCCAGCAGCCCCCGGCAGGGGGATGGCTACACCTTC
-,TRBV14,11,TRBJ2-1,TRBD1,CASSRDRGQFF,TGTGCCAGCAGTCGAGACAGGGGGCAGTTCTTC
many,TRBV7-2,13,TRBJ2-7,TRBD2,CASSPSPSGKQYF,TGTGCCAGCAGCCCGTCCCCTAGCGGAAAGCAGTACTTC
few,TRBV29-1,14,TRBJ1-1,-,CSVSIGLKGTEAFF,TGCAGCGTTTCGATTGGACTGAAGGGCACTGAAGCTTTCTTT
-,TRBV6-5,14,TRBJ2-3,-,CASTFSGHTDTQYF,TGTGCCAGCACTTTTAGCGGACACACAGATACGCAGTATTTT
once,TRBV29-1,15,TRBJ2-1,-,CSVERGTPSYNEQFF,TGCAGCGTTGAAAGAGGGACCCCCTCCTACAATGAGCAGTTCTTC
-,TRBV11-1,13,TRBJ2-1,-,CASSHRWNNEQFF,TGTGCCAGCAGCCACCGCTGGAACAATGAGCAGTTCTTC
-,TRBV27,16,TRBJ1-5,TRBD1,CASSPGQGVTNQPQHF,TGTGCCAGCAGTCCAGGACAGGGGGTTACGAATCAGCCCCAGCATTTT
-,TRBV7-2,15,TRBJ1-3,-,CASSPLIGSGNTIYF,TGTGCCAGCAGCCCGCTTATTGGCTCTGGAAACACCATATATTTT
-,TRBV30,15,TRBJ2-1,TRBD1,CAWSGRTGGYNEQFF,TGTGCCTGGAGTGGAAGGACAGGGGGCTACAATGAGCAGTTCTTC
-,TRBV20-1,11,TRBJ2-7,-,CSARWQGEQYF,TGCAGTGCTAGATGGCAGGGAGAGCAGTACTTC
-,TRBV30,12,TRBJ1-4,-,CACSPPNEKLFF,TGTGCCTGTTCCCCACCGAATGAAAAACTGTTTTTT
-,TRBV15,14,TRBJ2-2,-,CATSRVILAGELFF,TGTGCCACCAGCAGAGTGATCTTGGCCGGGGAGCTGTTTTTT
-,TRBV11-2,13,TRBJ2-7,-,CASSVTGPYEQYF,TGTGCCAGCAGCGTAACCGGACCCTACGAGCAGTACTTC
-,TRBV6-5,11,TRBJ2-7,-,CASSYAYEQYF,TGTGCCAGCAGTTACGCCTACGAGCAGTACTTC
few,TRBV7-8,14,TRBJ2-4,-,CASSLGQGKGIQYF,TGTGCCAGCAGCTTGGGCCAGGGAAAAGGAATTCAGTACTTC
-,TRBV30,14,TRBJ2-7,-,CAWTNRGLSYEQYF,TGTGCCTGGACCAATCGAGGCTTGTCCTACGAGCAGTACTTC
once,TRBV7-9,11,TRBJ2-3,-,CASKAVDTQYF,TGTGCCAGCAAGGCAGTGGATACGCAGTATTTT
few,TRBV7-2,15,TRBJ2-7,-,CASSPGGPLSYEQYF,TGTGCCAGCAGCCCCGGAGGCCCTCTCTCCTACGAGCAGTACTTC
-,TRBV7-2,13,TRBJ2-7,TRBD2,CASSTSVSYEQYF,TGTGCCAGCAGTACTAGCGTCTCCTACGAGCAGTACTTC
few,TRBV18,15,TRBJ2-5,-,CASSPELGGEETQYF,TGTGCCAGCTCACCAGAGCTAGGAGGGGAGGAGACCCAGTACTTC
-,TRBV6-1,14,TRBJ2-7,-,CASSRTWTAYEQYF,TGTGCCAGCAGCCGGACTTGGACCGCCTACGAGCAGTACTTC
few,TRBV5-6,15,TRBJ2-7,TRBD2,CASSLEGGRAIEQYF,TGTGCCAGCAGCTTGGAGGGCGGGAGGGCCATCGAGCAGTACTTC
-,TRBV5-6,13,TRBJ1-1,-,CASSGGLNTEAFF,TGTGCCAGCAGCGGGGGACTGAACACTGAAGCTTTCTTT
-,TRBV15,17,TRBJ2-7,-,CATSRDRGERGNDEQYF,TGTGCCACCAGCAGAGATCGGGGTGAAAGGGGGAACGACGAGCAGTACTTC
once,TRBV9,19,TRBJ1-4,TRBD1,CASSVGSGQGIATNEKLFF,TGTGCCAGCAGCGTAGGCTCGGGACAGGGAATTGCAACTAATGAAAAACTGTTTTTT
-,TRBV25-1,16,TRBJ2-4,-,CASSEEAGSRKNIQYF,TGTGCCAGCAGTGAAGAGGCAGGGTCGAGGAAAAACATTCAGTACTTC
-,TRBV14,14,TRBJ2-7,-,CASSQDLGGGEQYF,TGTGCCAGCAGCCAAGATCTGGGGGGAGGCGAGCAGTACTTC
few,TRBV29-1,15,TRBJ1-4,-,CSVVSWSGIREKLFF,TGCAGCGTTGTCTCGTGGTCAGGGATCCGAGAAAAACTGTTTTTT
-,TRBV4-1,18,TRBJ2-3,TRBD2,CASSQERTSGRAGDTQYF,TGCGCCAGCAGCCAAGAGAGGACTAGCGGGAGGGCGGGGGATACGCAGTATTTT
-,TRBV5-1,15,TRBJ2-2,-,CASSAARGNTGELFF,TGCGCCAGCAGTGCGGCGAGGGGAAACACCGGGGAGCTGTTTTTT
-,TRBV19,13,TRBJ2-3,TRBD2,CASASGVRDTQYF,TGTGCCAGTGCTAGCGGGGTCCGGGATACGCAGTATTTT
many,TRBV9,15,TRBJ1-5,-,CASSFSPDAYQPQHF,TGTGCCAGCAGCTTCTCCCCGGACGCCTATCAGCCCCAGCATTTT
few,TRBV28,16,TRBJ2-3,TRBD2,CASSPTTSGRTDTQYF,TGTGCCAGCAGTCCCACGACTAGCGGAAGGACAGATACGCAGTATTTT
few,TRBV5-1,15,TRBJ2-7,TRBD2,CASSLGLAGGPEQYF,TGCGCCAGCAGCTTGGGGCTGGCGGGAGGGCCCGAGCAGTACTTC
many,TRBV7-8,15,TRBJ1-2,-,CASSRRTTPNYGYTF,TGTGCCAGCAGCCGACGGACCACCCCGAACTATGGCTACACCTTC
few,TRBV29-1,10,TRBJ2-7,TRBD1,CSAESTGKNF,TGCAGCGCTGAGTCGACAGGGAAGAACTTC
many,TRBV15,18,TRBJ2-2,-,CATSRDSSRGRLTGELFF,TGTGCCACCAGCAGAGATTCGAGTAGGGGCCGCCTCACCGGGGAGCTGTTTTTT
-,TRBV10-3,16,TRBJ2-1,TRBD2,CAISEKGLAGGNEQFF,TGTGCCATCAGTGAGAAGGGACTAGCGGGCGGAAATGAGCAGTTCTTC
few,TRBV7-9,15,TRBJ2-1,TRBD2,CASSATSGTYNEQFF,TGTGCCAGCAGCGCCACTAGCGGAACCTACAATGAGCAGTTCTTC
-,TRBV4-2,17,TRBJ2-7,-,CASSQALGGEAYYEQYF,TGTGCCAGCAGCCAAGCTCTGGGCGGGGAGGCTTACTACGAGCAGTACTTC
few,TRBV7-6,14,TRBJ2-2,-,CASSLERGTGELFF,TGTGCCAGCAGCTTAGAAAGGGGCACCGGGGAGCTGTTTTTT
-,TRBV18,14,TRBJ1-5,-,CASSPGESNQPQHF,TGTGCCAGCTCACCGGGGGAGAGCAATCAGCCCCAGCATTTT
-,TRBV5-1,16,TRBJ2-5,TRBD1,CASSPSGTGAGETQYF,TGCGCCAGCAGCCCCTCCGGGACAGGGGCTGGGGAGACCCAGTACTTC